A single sample is the source of the 32 T cell receptor beta chains below, sequenced in a study of blood T cell repertoires in COVID-19. Assay: immunoSEQ multiplex PCR; the TCRdb copy retains only in-frame clones and omits some. The table lists over 200,000 clones, around nine tenths of them singletons. Sequencing was done on a sample of peripheral blood. The receptors derive from a man in his fifties or sixties who had recovered from COVID-19.

This clone was seen once. The rearrangement uses TRBV6-5 and TRBJ1-1; D is perhaps TRBD1 (6 bases). V lost 5 bases, J lost 4 bases, and 14 bases lay in between. The CDR3 runs 14 residues. Germline assignment: CDR1 MNHEY and CDR2 SVGAGI. The CDR3 spells CASSSLDRGTEAFF. Written as DNA, the CDR3 is TGTGCCAGCAGTAGTTTGGACAGAGGCACTGAAGCTTTCTTT.

This chain uses TRBV6-2 or TRBV6-3 with TRBJ2-7, with a weak D call TRBD1 (6 bases). CDR3 length: 12 residues. From germline, CDR1 is MNHEY and CDR2 SVGEGT. Trimming cost V 2 bases and J 6 bases, with 8 bases left between them. CDR3 loop: CASSYIRGEQYF. The CDR3 coding sequence is TGTGCCAGCAGTTACATCAGGGGCGAGCAGTACTTC.

This chain uses TRBV3-1 (or the pseudogene TRBV3-2) with TRBJ2-2; 15 bases are shared with TRBD2. Losses at the gene ends were 0 bases for V and 7 bases for J; bases not matched to a gene: 6. From germline, CDR1 is LGHDT and CDR2 YNNKEL (reference sequence). The CDR3 runs to 18 residues. Here the CDR3 DNA reads TGTGCCAGCAGCCAAGAGGCTGGGACTAGCGGGGGGCGCGGGGAGCTGTTTTTT. Translated: CASSQEAGTSGGRGELFF.

V is TRBV5-5 and J is TRBJ1-4; the match to TRBD1 covers 7 bases. The CDR3 has 17 amino acids. Germline CDR1 reads SGHKS; CDR2 reads YYEKEE (reference sequence). V dropped 4 bases and J dropped 10; count of bases not matched to a gene: 19. CDR3 coding DNA: TGTGCCAGCAGCCCCGACCTGGGACGACGAGACAGGGCAAAACTGTTTTTT. Its protein product is CASSPDLGRRDRAKLFF.

The J gene is TRBJ2-7, the V gene TRBV27; 7 bases fit TRBD2. This CDR3 is built from 16 residues. CDR1 MNHEY and CDR2 SMNVEV come from the germline V gene (reference sequence). V was pared by 6 bases and J by 4 bases, with 15 bases of the junction left unmatched. CDR3 loop: CASSPGLGGGPYEQYF. The DNA of the CDR3 is TGTGCCAGCAGCCCAGGCCTCGGGGGAGGGCCTTACGAGCAGTACTTC.

This chain connects TRBV12-3 or TRBV12-4 to TRBJ1-1, with unresolved D. The CDR3 spans 12 residues. Trimming shortened V by 5 bases and J by 6 bases, and 10 bases separated the two germline ends. The CDR3 sequence is CASSKNAAEAFF. In DNA, the CDR3 is TGTGCCAGCAGTAAGAACGCAGCTGAAGCTTTCTTT.

The chain recombines TRBV7-6 with TRBJ2-2; TRBD2 matches at 12 bases. The trim removed 6 bases at V and 1 base at J, leaving 9 bases unmatched. CDR1 and CDR2 from the germline V gene are SGHVS and FNYEAQ. The CDR3 is 18 amino acids. DNA for the CDR3: TGTGCCAGCAGTCCCCTACTAGCGGGAGGCGAGAACACCGGGGAGCTGTTTTTT. Residues: CASSPLLAGGENTGELFF.

This clone was observed a handful of times. V usage is TRBV5-6 and J usage is TRBJ1-3, with D perhaps matching TRBD1 (5 bases). The CDR3 has 14 residues. Germline lookup yields CDR1 SGHDT and CDR2 YYEEEE. V dropped 2 bases and J dropped 1 base, with 7 bases sitting between them. The CDR3 sequence: CASSFPGSGNTIYF. The CDR3 coding sequence is TGTGCCAGCAGCTTCCCAGGGTCTGGAAACACCATATATTTT.

A remark on this clone: Other DNA sequences from this sample encode an identical CDR3 as well. The chain couples TRBV18 to TRBJ1-1, with 9 bases fitting TRBD1. The CDR3 contains 14 residues. From germline, CDR1 is KGHSH and CDR2 LQKENI. V dropped 6 bases and J dropped 1; count of bases not matched to a gene: 3. CDR3 bases: TGTGCCAGCTCCCTGGGACAGGGGAACACTGAAGCTTTCTTT. This encodes CASSLGQGNTEAFF.

The chain is built from TRBV2 and TRBJ2-1; D may be TRBD1 (6 bases). There are 14 residues in the CDR3. The V and J ends lost 7 bases and 2 bases respectively, with 12 bases between them. From germline, CDR1 is SNHLY and CDR2 FYNNEI. The CDR3 spells CASIEQGTYNEQFF. CDR3 DNA: TGTGCCAGCATCGAACAGGGAACCTACAATGAGCAGTTCTTC. Full variable domain (outside the CDR3, taken from reference TRBV2 and TRBJ2-1): EPEVTQTPSHQVTQMGQEVILRCVPISNHLYFYWYRQILGQKVEFLVSFYNNEISEKSEIFDDQFSVERPDGSNFTLKIRSTKLEDSAMYFCASIEQGTYNEQFFGPGTRLTVL.

This CDR3 is CASRPGGGNTQYF. DNA of the CDR3: TGTGCCAGCAGACCCGGGGGAGGAAATACGCAGTATTTT. The chain uses TRBV12-3 or TRBV12-4 and TRBJ2-3; maybe TRBD2 (6 bases). The CDR3 runs 13 residues. The V end lost 6 bases, the J end lost 7 bases, and 14 bases lay between the germline ends.

The V call is TRBV18, the J call TRBJ1-2; no clear D. Between the trimmed V and J ends, which lost 6 bases and 8 bases, there was a span of 19 bases. The CDR3 has 14 amino acids. Germline values: CDR1 KGHSH, CDR2 LQKENI. CDR3 protein: CASSPGRELEGYTF. The CDR3 coding sequence is TGTGCCAGCTCCCCTGGGAGGGAGCTAGAGGGCTACACCTTC.

The genes are TRBV4-1 and TRBJ2-6; TRBD2 agrees at 8 bases. CDR3 length equals 17 residues. Germline CDR1 and CDR2: MGHRA and YSYEKL. After removal of 0 bases from V and 4 bases from J, the junction contained 5 bases not matched to a gene. CDR3 amino acids: CASSQDISGKGANVLTF. CDR3 bases: TGCGCCAGCAGCCAAGATATTAGCGGGAAGGGGGCCAACGTCCTGACTTTC.

The J gene is TRBJ2-3, the V gene TRBV18, with 12 bases that match TRBD2. With V trimmed by 5 bases and J by 2 bases, 11 bases remained unmatched. The CDR3 covers 18 residues. In germline, CDR1 is KGHSH, CDR2 LQKENI. Written as DNA, the CDR3 is TGTGCCAGCTCATCTTCTTCCGGGACTAGCGGGTTCACAGATACGCAGTATTTT. Its translation: CASSSSSGTSGFTDTQYF.

This clone has only a few counts. The rearrangement uses TRBV6-5 and TRBJ1-1, with TRBD1 identical over 8 bases. CDR3 length: 12 amino acids. Germline lookup yields CDR1 MNHEY and CDR2 SVGAGI. Trimming removed 4 bases from V and 8 bases from J; junction bases left unmatched: 3. CDR3: CASSSGDREAFF. In DNA, the CDR3 is TGTGCCAGCAGTTCAGGGGACAGGGAAGCTTTCTTT.

This chain connects TRBV12-3 or TRBV12-4 to TRBJ2-7, with TRBD2 as a possible D gene (5 bases). V lost 5 bases and J 6 bases, leaving 14 bases between the germline ends. The CDR3 sequence is 13 residues long. In nucleotides, the CDR3 is TGTGCCAGCAGTCCAGACGGGGTACTCGAGCAGTACTTC. This translates into CASSPDGVLEQYF.

The gene calls are TRBV30 and TRBJ2-2, with D tentatively TRBD2 (6 bases). CDR3 length equals 13 residues. Trimming pared 2 bases from V and 5 bases from J, leaving 9 bases between. Germline CDR1 reads GTSNPN; CDR2 reads SVGIG (reference sequence). CDR3 sequence: CAWSRLGTGELFF. The CDR3 bases are TGTGCCTGGAGTAGACTAGGAACCGGGGAGCTGTTTTTT.

The chain has TRBV5-1 and TRBJ1-3; weak D call: TRBD1 (6 bases). The germline V and J ends were trimmed by 1 base and 4 bases, with 18 bases remaining between them. The CDR3 is made up of 17 amino acids. The germline V gene encodes CDR1 SGHRS and CDR2 YFSETQ. CDR3 sequence: CASSLLDRAGGGNTIYF. CDR3 coding DNA: TGCGCCAGCAGCTTGCTCGACCGTGCTGGGGGCGGAAACACCATATATTTT.

The CDR3 loop is CASRGGLNQPQHF. DNA for the CDR3: TGTGCCAGCCGGGGGGGGCTCAATCAGCCCCAGCATTTT. The chain carries TRBV7-2 and TRBJ1-5, with D perhaps matching TRBD1 (6 bases). There are 13 residues in the CDR3. V was shortened by 8 bases and J by 3 bases, with 11 bases between the two germline ends. Germline CDR1 and CDR2: SGHTA and FQGNSA.

This chain uses TRBV7-8 with TRBJ2-7; 9 bases line up with TRBD1. V shed 0 bases, J shed 5 bases, and the junction held 5 bases outside the gene matches. The CDR3 covers 15 residues. CDR1 is SGHVS and CDR2 is FQNEAQ in the germline V gene. CDR3 amino acids: CASSLAGTGKHEQYF. DNA for the CDR3: TGTGCCAGCAGCTTAGCTGGGACAGGGAAACACGAGCAGTACTTC.

The rearrangement links TRBV6-5 to TRBJ1-1; 7 nucleotides match TRBD1. The V gene's germline CDR1 is MNHEY and CDR2 SVGAGI. Trimming cost V 7 bases and J 5 bases; bases outside gene matches: 10. This CDR3 contains 14 residues. This chain's CDR3 is CASNAQTGTTEAFF. The CDR3 region has the DNA TGTGCCAGCAACGCCCAGACAGGGACTACTGAAGCTTTCTTT.

This chain connects TRBV5-4 to TRBJ2-3; TRBD2 matches 8 bases. This CDR3 is built from 15 residues. With 2 bases clipped from V and 4 bases from J, the junction kept 6 bases outside the gene matches. Germline CDR1 and CDR2: SGHNT and YYREEE (reference sequence). CDR3 protein: CASSFGGAGSDTQYF. The CDR3 DNA sequence: TGTGCCAGCAGCTTCGGGGGGGCCGGTTCAGATACGCAGTATTTT.

The chain carries TRBV7-9 and TRBJ2-7, with 9 nucleotides matching TRBD1. With 4 bases clipped from V and 3 bases from J, the junction kept 1 base outside the gene matches. The CDR3 has 13 amino acids. The germline V gene encodes CDR1 SEHNR and CDR2 FQNEAQ (reference sequence). CDR3 residues: CASSWGQGYEQYF. CDR3 nucleotide sequence: TGTGCCAGCAGCTGGGGACAGGGCTACGAGCAGTACTTC. The variable domain in full, with the rest retrieved from reference TRBV7-9 and TRBJ2-7, is DTGVSQNPRHKITKRGQNVTFRCDPISEHNRLYWYRQTLGQGPEFLTYFQNEAQLEKSRLLSDRFSAERPKGSFSTLEIQRTEQGDSAMYLCASSWGQGYEQYFGPGTRLTVT.

The chain is built from TRBV5-1 and TRBJ1-1; D remains unclear. The V gene lost 1 base and the J gene lost 3 bases, with 7 bases spanning the gap. CDR3 length equals 13 residues. Looked up from germline, CDR1 is SGHRS and CDR2 is YFSETQ. The CDR3 DNA is TGCGCCAGCAGCTTGAGGAGTGACACTGAAGCTTTCTTT. Translation gives CASSLRSDTEAFF.

The chain links TRBV6-2 or TRBV6-3 to TRBJ1-5; 12 bases map to TRBD1. The J segment lost 0 bases and the V segment lost 4 bases, leaving 4 bases of the junction unmatched. The CDR3 has 17 residues. Germline CDR1 is MNHEY and CDR2 is SVGEGT. CDR3 amino acids: CASSLGQGAFSNQPQHF. In DNA, the CDR3 is TGTGCCAGCAGTTTGGGACAGGGGGCTTTTAGCAATCAGCCCCAGCATTTT.

This chain connects TRBV3-1 (or the pseudogene TRBV3-2) to TRBJ2-6; weak D call: TRBD1 (5 bases). V shed 0 bases and J shed 0 bases, with 12 bases lying between them. Germline CDR1 and CDR2: LGHDT and YNNKEL (reference sequence). The CDR3 is made up of 18 amino acids. CDR3 bases: TGTGCCAGCAGCCAAGACCCCCTTGGGGCCTCTGGGGCCAACGTCCTGACTTTC. Translating it yields CASSQDPLGASGANVLTF.

This chain joins TRBV12-1 and TRBJ2-7; the table gives TRBD2 as D, unverified against the DNA. TRBV12-1 is labeled a pseudogene. The CDR3 sequence is 14 residues long. Here the CDR3 DNA reads TGTGCCAGCAGCTTTGAGCGGAGCTCCTACGAGCAGTACTTC. Translated: CASSFERSSYEQYF.

This clone is a singleton in its sample. The V call is TRBV5-6, the J call TRBJ1-5, with D perhaps matching TRBD1 (5 bases). The CDR3 has 14 residues. With 2 bases removed from V and 8 bases from J, the gap between germline ends came to 14 bases. The germline gives CDR1 SGHDT, CDR2 YYEEEE. The CDR3 nucleotides are TGTGCCAGCAGCTTACAGGCTGGTCTAAAGCCCCAGCATTTT. Translated: CASSLQAGLKPQHF.

The chain employs TRBV19 and TRBJ2-5; TRBD2 aligns across 10 bases. CDR3 length: 15 amino acids. Unmatched junction bases numbered 6, after V lost 5 bases and J lost 3 bases. Germline loops: CDR1 LNHDA, CDR2 SQIVND (reference sequence). The DNA of the CDR3 is TGTGCCAGTAGTTTACCGGGACTAGCGAAAGAGACCCAGTACTTC. Translated, it gives CASSLPGLAKETQYF.

CDR3 sequence reads: CASSLSGLVNIQYF. The CDR3 coding sequence is TGTGCCAGTAGTTTATCGGGACTAGTAAACATTCAGTACTTC. The chain links TRBV19 to TRBJ2-4, with 8 bases matching TRBD2. The CDR3 totals 14 residues. The germline CDR1 and CDR2 sequences are LNHDA and SQIVND (reference sequence). The V segment lost 5 bases and the J segment 6 bases; nucleotides outside the gene matches: 6.

This chain connects TRBV30 to TRBJ2-7; possible D gene TRBD1, 5 bases. CDR1 GTSNPN and CDR2 SVGIG come from the germline V gene (reference sequence). The CDR3 spans 14 residues. The V and J ends lost 1 base and 2 bases respectively, with 12 bases between them. DNA for the CDR3: TGTGCCTGGAGTGATTTGGACACGGCCTACGAGCAGTACTTC. Amino acids: CAWSDLDTAYEQYF.

This clone was seen a handful of times. This sequence joins TRBV28 and TRBJ1-1; tentative D call: TRBD1 (6 bases). The CDR3 is made up of 12 amino acids. The germline V gene encodes CDR1 MDHEN and CDR2 SYDVKM. Deletions cut 9 bases from V and 6 bases from J, with 14 bases between. The DNA of the CDR3 is TGTGCCAGTCGACAGGTTTTCGCTGAAGCTTTCTTT. The encoded protein is CASRQVFAEAFF.